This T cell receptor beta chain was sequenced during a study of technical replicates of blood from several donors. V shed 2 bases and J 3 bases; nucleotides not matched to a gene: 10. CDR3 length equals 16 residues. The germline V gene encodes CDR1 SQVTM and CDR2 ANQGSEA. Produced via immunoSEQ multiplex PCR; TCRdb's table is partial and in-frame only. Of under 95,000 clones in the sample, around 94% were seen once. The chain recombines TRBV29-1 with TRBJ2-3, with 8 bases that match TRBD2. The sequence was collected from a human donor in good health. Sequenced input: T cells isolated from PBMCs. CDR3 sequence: CSVERDSGLATDTQYF. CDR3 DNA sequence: TGCAGCGTTGAAAGAGACAGCGGACTAGCAACAGATACGCAGTATTTT.